This T cell receptor beta chain is drawn from a study of regulatory T cells in long-lasting Graves disease. For TCR beta, libraries came from iRepertoire HTBI primers and Arm-PCR of CDR3 regions. From the multiplex PCR reads, TCRdb called clonotypes with MiXCR, one entry per CDR3 protein. The sample includes over 300,000 distinct CDR3 sequences, about 20% of them seen just once. At least ten counts were recorded for this clonotype. This CDR3 is 12 amino acids long. The germline V and J ends were trimmed by 5 bases and 2 bases, with 10 bases remaining between them. Per germline, CDR1 DFQATT and CDR2 SNEGSKA (reference sequence). Specified time point: persistent/refractory GD, antithyroid drugs over 5 years with positive TRAb. Scientists built the TCR library using RNA that was extracted from PBMCs. The authors drew patients from an endocrinology department in Xi'an, China.

This clonotype originated in a female donor with Graves disease. The chain is built from TRBV20-1 and TRBJ2-7; a possible D gene is TRBD2 (6 bases). Sequenced material: peripheral blood mononuclear cells (PBMCs), taken when the disease was refractory, from a patient treated with antithyroid drugs. In nucleotides, the CDR3 is TGCAGTGCTGCGGGACCGGCCTACGAGCAGTACTTC. Protein: CSAAGPAYEQYF.